The entry below gives a single T cell receptor (beta chain) sequence along with its context. Germline values: CDR1 LGHNA, CDR2 YNFKEQ. The CDR3 runs 16 residues. Trimming pared 4 bases from V and 6 bases from J, leaving 20 bases between. The record originates from a study of control samples from healthy donors and cancer patients. This table comes from immunoSEQ multiplex PCR, and its TCRdb copy is limited to in-frame clones, with some not included. Of 100,000 to 150,000 clones listed, approximately 90% are singletons. Material for sequencing was blood. The chain combines TRBV4-2 with TRBJ2-3; D might be TRBD1 or TRBD2, each matching 6 bases. This receptor was obtained from a woman between 45 and 60 years old in good health. The CDR3 loop is CASSLRSGARGDTQYF. The CDR3 coding sequence is TGTGCCAGCAGCCTGAGGTCGGGGGCCAGAGGTGATACGCAGTATTTT.